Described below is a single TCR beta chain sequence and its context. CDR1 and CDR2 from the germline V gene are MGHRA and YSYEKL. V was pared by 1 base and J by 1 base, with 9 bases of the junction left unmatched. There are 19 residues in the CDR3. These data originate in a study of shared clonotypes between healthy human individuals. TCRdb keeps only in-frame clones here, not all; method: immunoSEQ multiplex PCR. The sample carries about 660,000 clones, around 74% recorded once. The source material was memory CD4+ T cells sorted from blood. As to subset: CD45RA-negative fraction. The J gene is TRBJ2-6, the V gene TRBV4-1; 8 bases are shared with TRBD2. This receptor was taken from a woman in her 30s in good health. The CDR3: CASSQGLRAGVSGANVLTF. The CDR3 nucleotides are TGCGCCAGCAGCCAAGGGCTGCGAGCGGGAGTTTCTGGGGCCAACGTCCTGACTTTC.